This T cell receptor (beta chain) emerged from a study of shared T cell receptors in the human thymus. Sequencing was performed with immunoSEQ multiplex PCR; in TCRdb, only in-frame clones are kept and a portion is missing. The sample lists approximately 580,000 clones; 78% were seen once. Germline V gene data show CDR1 as MDHEN and CDR2 as SYDVKM. CDR3 length: 14 residues. Trimming cost V 4 bases and J 6 bases; bases outside gene matches: 8. These sequences were also reported in another study, on human thymus T cells. As that study records: Thymic resections from corrective heart surgery supplied the tissue.

This chain joins TRBV28 and TRBJ1-2; TRBD1 agrees at 7 bases. Sequencing used thymocytes. The clonotype comes from a boy under two years old with a congenital heart defect. CDR3 bases: TGTGCCAGCAGTTCGGGGACAGTCATGGATGGCTACACCTTC. This gives the protein CASSSGTVMDGYTF.